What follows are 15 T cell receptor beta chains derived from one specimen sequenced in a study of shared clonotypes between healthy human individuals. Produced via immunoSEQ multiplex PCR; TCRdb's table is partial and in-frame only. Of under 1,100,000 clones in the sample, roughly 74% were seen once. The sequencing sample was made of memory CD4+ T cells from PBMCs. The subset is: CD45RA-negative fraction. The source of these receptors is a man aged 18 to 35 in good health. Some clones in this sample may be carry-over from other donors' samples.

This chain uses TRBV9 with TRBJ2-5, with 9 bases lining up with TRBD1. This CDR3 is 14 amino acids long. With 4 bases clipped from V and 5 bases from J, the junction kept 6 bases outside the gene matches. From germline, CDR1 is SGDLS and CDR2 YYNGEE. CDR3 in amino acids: CASSSLGQGETQYF. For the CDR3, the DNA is TGTGCCAGCAGCTCGCTCGGACAGGGGGAGACCCAGTACTTC.

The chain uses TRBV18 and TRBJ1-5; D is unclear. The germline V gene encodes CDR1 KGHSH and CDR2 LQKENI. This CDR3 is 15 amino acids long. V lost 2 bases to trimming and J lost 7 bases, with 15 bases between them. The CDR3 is CASSPNLNAGQPQHF. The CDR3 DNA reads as TGTGCCAGCTCACCAAACCTCAATGCTGGCCAGCCCCAGCATTTT.

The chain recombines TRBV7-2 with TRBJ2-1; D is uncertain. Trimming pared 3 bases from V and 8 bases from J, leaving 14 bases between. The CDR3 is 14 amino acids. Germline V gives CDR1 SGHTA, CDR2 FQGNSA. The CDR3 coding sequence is TGTGCCAGCAGCTTGGCGGCTAGTCGGCATGAGCAGTTCTTC. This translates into CASSLAASRHEQFF. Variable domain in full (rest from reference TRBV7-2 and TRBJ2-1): GAGVSQSPSNKVTEKGKDVELRCDPISGHTALYWYRQSLGQGLEFLIYFQGNSAPDKSGLPSDRFSAERTGGSVSTLTIQRTQQEDSAVYLCASSLAASRHEQFFGPGTRLTVL.

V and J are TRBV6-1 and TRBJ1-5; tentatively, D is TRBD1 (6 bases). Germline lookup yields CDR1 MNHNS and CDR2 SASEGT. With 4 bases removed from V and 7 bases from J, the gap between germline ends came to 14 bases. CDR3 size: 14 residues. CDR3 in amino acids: CASSGNRAGQPQHF. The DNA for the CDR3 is TGTGCCAGCAGTGGAAACAGGGCAGGCCAGCCCCAGCATTTT.

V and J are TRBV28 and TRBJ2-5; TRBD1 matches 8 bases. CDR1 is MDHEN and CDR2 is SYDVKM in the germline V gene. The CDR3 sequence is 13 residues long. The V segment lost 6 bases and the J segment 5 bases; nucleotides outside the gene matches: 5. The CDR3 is CASSEDRVETQYF. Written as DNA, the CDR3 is TGTGCCAGCAGCGAGGACAGGGTTGAGACCCAGTACTTC.

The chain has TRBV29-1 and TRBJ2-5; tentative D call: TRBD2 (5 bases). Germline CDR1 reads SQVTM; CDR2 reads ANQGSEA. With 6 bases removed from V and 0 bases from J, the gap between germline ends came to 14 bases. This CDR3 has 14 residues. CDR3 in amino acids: CSVRTGRDQETQYF. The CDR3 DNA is TGCAGCGTCAGGACTGGGCGGGACCAAGAGACCCAGTACTTC. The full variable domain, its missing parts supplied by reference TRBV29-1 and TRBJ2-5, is SAVISQKPSRDICQRGTSLTIQCQVDSQVTMMFWYRQQPGQSLTLIATANQGSEATYESGFVIDKFPISRPNLTFSTLTVSNMSPEDSSIYLCSVRTGRDQETQYFGPGTRLLVL.

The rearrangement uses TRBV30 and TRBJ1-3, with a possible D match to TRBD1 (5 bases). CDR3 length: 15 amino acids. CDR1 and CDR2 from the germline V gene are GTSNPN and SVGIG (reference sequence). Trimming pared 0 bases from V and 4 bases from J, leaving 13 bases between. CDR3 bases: TGTGCCTGGAGTGTACGGAACAGGCTCGGAAACACCATATATTTT. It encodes CAWSVRNRLGNTIYF.

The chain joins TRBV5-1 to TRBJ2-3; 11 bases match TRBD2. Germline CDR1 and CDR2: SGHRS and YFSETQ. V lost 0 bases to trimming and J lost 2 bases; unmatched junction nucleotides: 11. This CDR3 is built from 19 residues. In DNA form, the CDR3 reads TGCGCCAGCAGCTTGGGGCCTAGCGGGAGGTTTTCGGTCACAGATACGCAGTATTTT. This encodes CASSLGPSGRFSVTDTQYF.

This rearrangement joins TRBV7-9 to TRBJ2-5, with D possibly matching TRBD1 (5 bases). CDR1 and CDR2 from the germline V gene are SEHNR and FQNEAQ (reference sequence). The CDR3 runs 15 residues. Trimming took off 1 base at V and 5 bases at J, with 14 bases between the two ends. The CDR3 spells CASSLDLQGGETQYF. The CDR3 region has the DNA TGTGCCAGCAGCTTAGATTTGCAGGGTGGGGAGACCCAGTACTTC.

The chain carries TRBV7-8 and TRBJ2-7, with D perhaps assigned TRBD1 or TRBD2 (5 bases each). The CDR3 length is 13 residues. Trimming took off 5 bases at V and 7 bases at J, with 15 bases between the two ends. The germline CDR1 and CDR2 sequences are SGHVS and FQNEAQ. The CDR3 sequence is CASSTQGAGEQYF. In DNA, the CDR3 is TGTGCCAGCAGCACCCAAGGGGCGGGTGAGCAGTACTTC.

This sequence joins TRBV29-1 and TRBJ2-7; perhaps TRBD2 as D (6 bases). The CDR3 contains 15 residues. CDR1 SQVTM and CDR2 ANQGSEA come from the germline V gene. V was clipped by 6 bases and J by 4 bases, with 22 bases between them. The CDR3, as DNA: TGCAGCGTCGCCCTAACTGGGGGAGGAATGTACGAGCAGTACTTC. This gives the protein CSVALTGGGMYEQYF.

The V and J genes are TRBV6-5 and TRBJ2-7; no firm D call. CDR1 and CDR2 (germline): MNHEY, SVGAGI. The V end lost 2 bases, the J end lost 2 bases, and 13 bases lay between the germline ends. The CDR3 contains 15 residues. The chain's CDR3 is CASSYGWGSPYEQYF. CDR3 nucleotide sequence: TGTGCCAGCAGTTACGGGTGGGGATCGCCCTACGAGCAGTACTTC.

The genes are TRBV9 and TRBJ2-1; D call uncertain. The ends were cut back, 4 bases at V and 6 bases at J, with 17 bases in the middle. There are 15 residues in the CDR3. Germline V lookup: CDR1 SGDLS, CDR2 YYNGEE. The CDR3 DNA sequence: TGTGCCAGCAGCCCTAGAGGTCAAAGTACCAATGAGCAGTTCTTC. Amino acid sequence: CASSPRGQSTNEQFF. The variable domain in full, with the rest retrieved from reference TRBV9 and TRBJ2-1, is DSGVTQTPKHLITATGQRVTLRCSPRSGDLSVYWYQQSLDQGLQFLIQYYNGEERAKGNILERFSAQQFPDLHSELNLSSLELGDSALYFCASSPRGQSTNEQFFGPGTRLTVL.

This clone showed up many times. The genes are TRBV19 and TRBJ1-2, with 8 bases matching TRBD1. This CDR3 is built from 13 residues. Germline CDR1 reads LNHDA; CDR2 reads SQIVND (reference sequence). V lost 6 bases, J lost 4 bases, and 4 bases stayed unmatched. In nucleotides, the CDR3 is TGTGCCAGTAGCCCGACAGGGGTCTATGGCTACACCTTC. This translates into CASSPTGVYGYTF.

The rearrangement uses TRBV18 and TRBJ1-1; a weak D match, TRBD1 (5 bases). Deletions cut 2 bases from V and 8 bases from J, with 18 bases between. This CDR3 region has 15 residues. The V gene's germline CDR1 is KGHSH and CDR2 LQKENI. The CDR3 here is CASSPMRGFGGEAFF. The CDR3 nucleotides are TGTGCCAGCTCACCAATGAGGGGATTTGGAGGAGAAGCTTTCTTT.